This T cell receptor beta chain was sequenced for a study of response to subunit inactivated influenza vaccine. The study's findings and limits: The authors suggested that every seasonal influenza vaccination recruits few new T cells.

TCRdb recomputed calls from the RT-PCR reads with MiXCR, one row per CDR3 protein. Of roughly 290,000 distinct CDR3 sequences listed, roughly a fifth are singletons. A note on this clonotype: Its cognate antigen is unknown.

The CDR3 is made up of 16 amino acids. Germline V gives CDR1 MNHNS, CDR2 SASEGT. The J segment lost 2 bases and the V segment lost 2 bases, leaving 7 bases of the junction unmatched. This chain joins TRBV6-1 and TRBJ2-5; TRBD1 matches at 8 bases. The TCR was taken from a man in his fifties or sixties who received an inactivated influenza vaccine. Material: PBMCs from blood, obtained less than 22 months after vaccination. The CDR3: CASSESRQGSQETQYF. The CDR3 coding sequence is TGTGCCAGCAGTGAATCGAGACAGGGGTCTCAAGAGACCCAGTACTTC.